Below are 23 T cell receptor beta chains sequenced from a single sample in a study of blood T cell repertoires in COVID-19. TCRdb's table, derived via immunoSEQ multiplex PCR, lists solely in-frame clones and lacks some. The sample carries about 370,000 clones, approximately 87% recorded once. Input material: peripheral blood. Every receptor here comes from a woman in her twenties or thirties with COVID-19, enrolled during active disease.

The chain is built from TRBV3-1 (or the pseudogene TRBV3-2) and TRBJ2-7; perhaps TRBD2 as D (6 bases). Germline V lookup: CDR1 LGHDT, CDR2 YNNKEL (reference sequence). The CDR3 covers 14 residues. With 1 base removed from V and 4 bases from J, the gap between germline ends came to 11 bases. The CDR3 bases are TGTGCCAGCAGCCAAGGGGACTCCCATTACGAGCAGTACTTC. This gives the protein CASSQGDSHYEQYF.

Regarding this clone: Germline is not matched at one junction end, which may reflect a read error. The same CDR3 is also encoded by other DNA sequences in this sample. The J gene is TRBJ2-3, the V gene TRBV5-1; TRBD2 matches at 8 bases. This CDR3 comprises 14 residues. Germline lookup yields CDR1 SGHRS and CDR2 YFSETQ. DNA of the CDR3: TGCGCCAGCAGCCCTCTAGCGGGCACAGATACGCAATATTTT. Translation gives CASSPLAGTDTQYF. The full variable domain, its missing parts supplied by reference TRBV5-1 and TRBJ2-3, is KAGVTQTPRYLIKTRGQQVTLSCSPISGHRSVSWYQQTPGQGLQFLFEYFSETQRNKGNFPGRFSGRQFSNSRSEMNVSTLELGDSALYLCASSPLAGTDTQYFGPGTRLTVL.

This clone appeared once. The rearrangement uses TRBV18 and TRBJ2-2, with D possibly matching TRBD2 (6 bases). The CDR3 is 14 residues long. V lost 0 bases to trimming and J lost 7 bases, with 9 bases between them. The V gene's germline CDR1 is KGHSH and CDR2 LQKENI. The CDR3 region is CASSPPVEGGELFF. Written as DNA, the CDR3 is TGTGCCAGCTCACCACCGGTGGAGGGCGGGGAGCTGTTTTTT. Based on the CDR3 plus reference TRBV18 and TRBJ2-2, the full variable domain is NAGVMQNPRHLVRRRGQEARLRCSPMKGHSHVYWYRQLPEEGLKFMVYLQKENIIDESGMPKERFSAEFPKEGPSILRIQQVVRGDSAAYFCASSPPVEGGELFFGEGSRLTVL.

DNA of the CDR3: TGTGCCACCAGCAGAGATCCGGGGGTAGATACGCAGTATTTT. Translated, it gives CATSRDPGVDTQYF. The chain employs TRBV15 and TRBJ2-3, with D tentatively TRBD2 (6 bases). The V end lost 0 bases, the J end lost 5 bases, and 9 bases lay between the germline ends. The V gene's germline CDR1 is LNHNV and CDR2 YYDKDF (reference sequence). CDR3 length: 14 residues. The whole variable domain, remainder taken from reference TRBV15 and TRBJ2-3, is DAMVIQNPRYQVTQFGKPVTLSCSQTLNHNVMYWYQQKSSQAPKLLFHYYDKDFNNEADTPDNFQSRRPNTSFCFLDIRSPGLGDTAMYLCATSRDPGVDTQYFGPGTRLTVL.

The V and J genes are TRBV5-1 and TRBJ1-1; no reliable D call. CDR1 and CDR2 from the germline V gene are SGHRS and YFSETQ. This CDR3 contains 14 residues. V was trimmed by 4 bases and J by 1 base, leaving 11 bases between them. Here the CDR3 DNA reads TGCGCCAGCAGCCTTTCCAGAACGAACACTGAAGCTTTCTTT. Encoded protein: CASSLSRTNTEAFF.

The V call is TRBV10-3, the J call TRBJ2-7; TRBD2 matches 9 bases. This CDR3 region has 13 residues. Germline V gives CDR1 ENHRY, CDR2 SYGVKD. V lost 3 bases and J lost 5; bases outside the gene matches: 2. The CDR3 sequence is CAISDSSGNEQYF. The CDR3 region has the DNA TGTGCCATCAGTGATTCTAGCGGGAACGAGCAGTACTTC.

This chain connects TRBV6-2 or TRBV6-3 to TRBJ1-1, with D maybe TRBD1 (5 bases). The CDR3 is 13 amino acids. Germline loops: CDR1 MNHEY, CDR2 SVGEGT. Trimming stripped 1 base from V and 8 bases from J, with 11 bases between. The DNA of the CDR3 is TGTGCCAGCAGTTACTTCCTCAGGGCGGAAGCTTTCTTT. Translating gives CASSYFLRAEAFF.

Comment on this clone: The same CDR3 also results from other DNA sequences found in this sample. This sequence joins TRBV5-1 and TRBJ2-7, with D possibly being TRBD2 (6 bases). CDR1 SGHRS and CDR2 YFSETQ come from the germline V gene. The CDR3 has 13 residues. Trimming took 7 bases from V and 4 from J, leaving 15 bases between them. CDR3 DNA: TGCGCCAGCTCCCCGGGGGACGGGTACGAGCAGTACTTC. Encoded protein: CASSPGDGYEQYF.

CDR3 sequence reads: CASRSSDRYEQYF. The CDR3 bases are TGTGCCAGCAGAAGCAGCGACCGCTACGAGCAGTACTTC. V is TRBV27 and J is TRBJ2-7; D gene unclear. CDR3 size: 13 residues. V lost 6 bases and J 3 bases, leaving 12 bases between the germline ends. CDR1 is MNHEY, CDR2 SMNVEV, per germline (reference sequence).

The CDR3 region is CASTPLGQETNYGYTF. The DNA for the CDR3 is TGTGCCAGCACCCCCCTGGGGCAGGAAACTAACTATGGCTACACCTTC. The chain uses TRBV9 and TRBJ1-2; tentative D call: TRBD1 (5 bases). The CDR3 is 16 amino acids. Germline V lookup: CDR1 SGDLS, CDR2 YYNGEE. V lost 6 bases, J lost 0 bases, and 18 bases lay in between.

V gene TRBV9 combines with J gene TRBJ2-1, with 8 nucleotides matching TRBD2. The CDR3 covers 15 residues. With V trimmed by 2 bases and J by 4 bases, 5 bases remained unmatched. Germline-derived CDR1 and CDR2 are SGDLS and YYNGEE. This CDR3 reads CASSVGGGRYNEQFF. The CDR3 DNA follows: TGTGCCAGCAGCGTGGGTGGCGGGAGGTACAATGAGCAGTTCTTC.

V usage is TRBV27 and J usage is TRBJ2-2, with D possibly TRBD2 on 6 matching bases. CDR1 MNHEY and CDR2 SMNVEV come from the germline V gene (reference sequence). V was trimmed by 7 bases and J by 5 bases, leaving 17 bases between them. CDR3 length equals 15 residues. The DNA of the CDR3 is TGTGCCAGCACCCCTATGTGGGGGGATACCGGGGAGCTGTTTTTT. Translating gives CASTPMWGDTGELFF.

The chain joins TRBV30 to TRBJ2-1; the match to TRBD2 covers 9 bases. CDR3 length: 11 amino acids. With V trimmed by 7 bases and J by 9 bases, 4 bases remained unmatched. Per the germline V gene, CDR1 is GTSNPN and CDR2 is SVGIG (reference sequence). The CDR3 DNA follows: TGTGCCTACGGACTAGCGACTGAGCAGTTCTTC. This sequence encodes CAYGLATEQFF.

V is TRBV5-1 and J is TRBJ1-4; TRBD1 matches at 8 bases. Trimming removed 4 bases from V and 4 bases from J; junction bases left unmatched: 3. The CDR3 sequence is 14 residues long. Germline loops: CDR1 SGHRS, CDR2 YFSETQ. The CDR3 is CASSLTGVNEKLFF. CDR3 in DNA: TGCGCCAGCAGCCTGACAGGGGTTAATGAAAAACTGTTTTTT.

The chain carries TRBV18 and TRBJ2-1; possible D gene TRBD2, 5 bases. Germline CDR1 is KGHSH and CDR2 is LQKENI. V was pared by 6 bases and J by 7 bases, with 16 bases between. The CDR3 length is 14 residues. CDR3 nucleotide sequence: TGTGCCAGCTCTACTAGGCCCGCGCCGAATGAGCAGTTCTTC. Translating gives CASSTRPAPNEQFF.

V gene TRBV7-2 combines with J gene TRBJ1-4, with D maybe TRBD1 (5 bases). Looked up from germline, CDR1 is SGHTA and CDR2 is FQGNSA. This CDR3 has 14 residues. V was shortened by 7 bases and J by 6 bases, with 15 bases between the two germline ends. CDR3 sequence (DNA): TGTGCCAGCAAAGTGGGGCCTTCGTATGAAAAACTGTTTTTT. Translation gives CASKVGPSYEKLFF.

The chain recombines TRBV6-5 with TRBJ1-5, with D maybe TRBD1 (5 bases). This CDR3 is built from 15 residues. In germline, CDR1 is MNHEY, CDR2 SVGAGI. V was pared by 4 bases and J by 3 bases, with 13 bases between. CDR3 nucleotide sequence: TGTGCCAGCAGTTCTGTCGGAGGGGTCAATCAGCCCCAGCATTTT. It is translated as CASSSVGGVNQPQHF.

The J gene is TRBJ2-7, the V gene TRBV7-2; D possibly corresponds to TRBD2 (5 bases). The CDR3 length is 13 residues. CDR1 is SGHTA, CDR2 FQGNSA, per germline. V lost 5 bases and J lost 4, with 12 bases in between. CDR3: CASSIGTGYEQYF. In nucleotides, the CDR3 is TGTGCCAGCAGCATTGGAACGGGGTACGAGCAGTACTTC.

The chain combines TRBV7-2 with TRBJ1-2; TRBD1 might be the D (6 bases). The CDR3 is 13 amino acids. Germline V gene sequence: CDR1 SGHTA, CDR2 FQGNSA. The V end lost 5 bases, the J end lost 2 bases, and 9 bases lay between the germline ends. The CDR3 spells CASSPDRNYGYTF. In nucleotides, the CDR3 is TGTGCCAGCAGCCCAGACAGGAACTATGGCTACACCTTC.

CDR3: CASSAGTGFGEKLFF. The CDR3, as DNA: TGTGCCAGCAGTGCCGGGACAGGGTTTGGTGAAAAACTGTTTTTT. This sequence joins TRBV2 and TRBJ1-4; TRBD1 matches 9 bases. Per germline, CDR1 SNHLY and CDR2 FYNNEI. Trimming at V came to 4 bases and at J to 7 bases, leaving 7 bases not matched to a gene. This CDR3 comprises 15 residues.

With regard to this clone: The identical CDR3 is also encoded by other nucleotide sequences in the sample. The chain is built from TRBV2 and TRBJ2-7; maybe TRBD1 (6 bases). The CDR3 consists of 12 residues. Germline CDR1 SNHLY, CDR2 FYNNEI. V lost 6 bases, J lost 4 bases, and 10 bases lay in between. CDR3 nucleotides: TGTGCCAGCAGCGAACAGGGTTACGAGCAGTACTTC. The encoded protein is CASSEQGYEQYF.

The genes are TRBV7-9 and TRBJ2-3; no clear D. Germline V gives CDR1 SEHNR, CDR2 FQNEAQ (reference sequence). CDR3 size: 13 residues. Deletions cut 8 bases from V and 0 bases from J, with 9 bases between. The CDR3 DNA is TGTGCCAGCGTAGCTACTAGCACAGATACGCAGTATTTT. Encoded protein: CASVATSTDTQYF.

The rearrangement uses TRBV5-6 and TRBJ1-2; no clear D. The ends were cut back, 2 bases at V and 4 bases at J, with 6 bases in the middle. The CDR3 is 12 residues long. The germline V gene has CDR1 SGHDT and CDR2 YYEEEE. The CDR3 is CASSLRGYGYTF. The CDR3 DNA follows: TGTGCCAGCAGCTTACGGGGCTATGGCTACACCTTC.